This TCR beta chain was retrieved from a study of response to subunit inactivated influenza vaccine. Broader study findings: Few new T cells, the authors suggested, are recruited by each seasonal influenza vaccination.

TCRdb called the RT-PCR reads again in MiXCR, with one record for every CDR3 protein. The data contain under 550,000 distinct CDR3 sequences, 6% to 9% of them seen just once; the ten biggest clones take up roughly 13%. Concerning this clonotype itself: Its target is not known. At one end, the junction sequence differs from germline, possibly due to a read error.

The germline V gene has CDR1 LGHDT and CDR2 YNNKEL (reference sequence). The CDR3 extends over 15 amino acids. The receptor's source is a man aged 50 to 75 who received an inactivated influenza vaccine. This chain links TRBV3-1 with TRBJ2-7; maybe TRBD2 (5 bases). The sequenced sample was PBMCs from blood, obtained around 25 months after vaccination. The CDR3 loop reads CATSQKQRSSYEQYF. For the CDR3, the DNA is TGTGCCACCAGCCAAAAACAGCGGAGCTCCTACGAGCAGTACTTC.